Listed below are T cell receptor beta chains from one sample, sequenced in a study of cytomegalovirus exposure and HLA in healthy donors. Sequenced by immunoSEQ multiplex PCR; TCRdb stores in-frame clones only, minus some. The repertoire holds roughly 200,000 clones, with around three quarters as singletons. Sample: PBMCs. Every receptor here comes from a man aged 25-45 years in good health and CMV-seronegative. CDR3s include the opening cysteine and the closing phenylalanine or tryptophan. The order of the fields is clone size, CDR3 length, V gene, D gene, CDR3 protein. The D gene is left open where the match is weak. Rows may omit the clone size; those that give it use once, few, many or a size class.

abundance: NA; len: 15; v_gene: TRBV5-1; d_gene: TRBD1; CDR3aa: CASSLEGQSADTQYF
abundance: NA; len: 15; v_gene: TRBV6-1; d_gene: TRBD2; CDR3aa: CASSGLAGGADTQYF
abundance: few; len: 12; v_gene: TRBV18; d_gene: NA; CDR3aa: CASSRPQGPQFF
abundance: once; len: 15; v_gene: TRBV25-1; d_gene: NA; CDR3aa: CASNISRSPYNEQFF
abundance: NA; len: 15; v_gene: TRBV7-9; d_gene: TRBD2; CDR3aa: CASSSLAGVTDTQYF
abundance: NA; len: 13; v_gene: TRBV25-1; d_gene: TRBD2; CDR3aa: CASSEEGGLTQYF
abundance: NA; len: 14; v_gene: TRBV15; d_gene: TRBD1; CDR3aa: CATSRGTGDNEQYF
abundance: NA; len: 11; v_gene: TRBV7-9; d_gene: NA; CDR3aa: CASSRANEAFF
abundance: NA; len: 13; v_gene: TRBV30; d_gene: NA; CDR3aa: CAWSPGGEYGYTF
abundance: few; len: 14; v_gene: TRBV6-5; d_gene: TRBD1; CDR3aa: CASWDRGLSYEQYF
abundance: NA; len: 15; v_gene: TRBV6-5; d_gene: TRBD2; CDR3aa: CASTSFSGRGDTQYF
abundance: NA; len: 18; v_gene: TRBV6-1; d_gene: NA; CDR3aa: CASSDREGEQNWREKLFF
abundance: NA; len: 16; v_gene: TRBV6-6; d_gene: NA; CDR3aa: CASSYSLEGLTYEQYF
abundance: once; len: 13; v_gene: TRBV7-9; d_gene: NA; CDR3aa: CASSKRSSYEQYF
abundance: NA; len: 14; v_gene: TRBV9; d_gene: NA; CDR3aa: CASSVTFTNTEAFF
abundance: NA; len: 17; v_gene: TRBV28; d_gene: NA; CDR3aa: CASSLAAARGGRTEAFF
abundance: once; len: 13; v_gene: TRBV6-1; d_gene: NA; CDR3aa: CASKEGDHYGYTF
abundance: NA; len: 14; v_gene: TRBV7-6; d_gene: NA; CDR3aa: CASSRRLGGYEQYF
abundance: NA; len: 14; v_gene: TRBV29-1; d_gene: TRBD1; CDR3aa: CSVITDRDPYEQYF
abundance: NA; len: 15; v_gene: TRBV27; d_gene: TRBD1; CDR3aa: CASSPSQGAGGKLFF
abundance: NA; len: 13; v_gene: TRBV30; d_gene: TRBD2; CDR3aa: CAQEREGNNEQFF
abundance: NA; len: 15; v_gene: TRBV6-6; d_gene: TRBD2; CDR3aa: CACFSPAGGRYEQYF
abundance: NA; len: 15; v_gene: TRBV27; d_gene: TRBD2; CDR3aa: CASSTETGGGGTQYF
abundance: NA; len: 15; v_gene: TRBV10-1; d_gene: TRBD1; CDR3aa: CASRATRDRYNEQFF
abundance: NA; len: 12; v_gene: TRBV6-7; d_gene: NA; CDR3aa: CASSFREKTQYF
abundance: NA; len: 14; v_gene: TRBV27; d_gene: NA; CDR3aa: CASSLGGGPQPQHF
abundance: NA; len: 13; v_gene: TRBV28; d_gene: NA; CDR3aa: CASSSSRGETQYF
abundance: NA; len: 14; v_gene: TRBV18; d_gene: NA; CDR3aa: CASSLHRTDEKLFF
abundance: NA; len: 14; v_gene: TRBV7-9; d_gene: NA; CDR3aa: CASSPPWTLNGYTF
abundance: NA; len: 14; v_gene: TRBV5-1; d_gene: NA; CDR3aa: CASNVQDSYNEQFF
abundance: NA; len: 13; v_gene: TRBV2; d_gene: TRBD1; CDR3aa: CASKNLTGTEQYF
abundance: NA; len: 14; v_gene: TRBV5-5; d_gene: TRBD2; CDR3aa: CASSLDSGSYEQYF